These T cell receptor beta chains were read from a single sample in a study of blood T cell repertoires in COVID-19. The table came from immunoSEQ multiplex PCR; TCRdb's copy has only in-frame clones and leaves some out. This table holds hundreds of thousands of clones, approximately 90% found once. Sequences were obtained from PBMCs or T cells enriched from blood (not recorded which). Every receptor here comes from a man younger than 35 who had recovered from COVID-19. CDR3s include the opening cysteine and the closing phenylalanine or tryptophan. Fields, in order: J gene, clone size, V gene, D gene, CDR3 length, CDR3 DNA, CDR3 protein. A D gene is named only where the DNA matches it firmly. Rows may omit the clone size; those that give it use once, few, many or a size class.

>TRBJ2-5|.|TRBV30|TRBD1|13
TGTGCCTGGAGTGCGACAGGGCTCGAGACCCAGTACTTC
CAWSATGLETQYF
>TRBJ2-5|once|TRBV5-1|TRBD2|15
TGCGCCAGCAGCCCGGCGCTAGCGGGAGAAGAGACCCAGTACTTC
CASSPALAGEETQYF
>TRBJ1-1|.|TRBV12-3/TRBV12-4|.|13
TGTGCCAGCACCTTGGGGGGGGTCACTGAAGCTTTCTTT
CASTLGGVTEAFF
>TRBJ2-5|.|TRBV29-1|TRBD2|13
TGCAGCGGCCTGCTGGCGGGGGGAGAGACCCAGTACTTC
CSGLLAGGETQYF
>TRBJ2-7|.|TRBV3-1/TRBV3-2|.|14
TGTGCCAGCAGCCCACCTGCCACCAGCGGGGAGCAGTACTTC
CASSPPATSGEQYF
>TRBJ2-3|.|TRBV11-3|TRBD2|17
TGTGCCAGCAGCTCTGGACTAGCGGGAGGATCCACAGATACGCAGTATTTT
CASSSGLAGGSTDTQYF
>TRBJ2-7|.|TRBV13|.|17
TGTGCCAGCAGCAGAGGGACTTCGCAACGTCTCTCCTACGAGCAGTACTTC
CASSRGTSQRLSYEQYF
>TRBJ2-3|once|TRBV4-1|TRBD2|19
TGCGCCAGCAGCCAAGAGGAGATAGCGGGGGGGCCTCAAACAGATACGCAGTATTTT
CASSQEEIAGGPQTDTQYF
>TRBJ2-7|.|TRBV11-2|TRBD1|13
TGTGCCAGCAGCCGGGGACAGCCCTACGAGCAGTACTTC
CASSRGQPYEQYF
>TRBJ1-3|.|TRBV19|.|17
TGTGCCAGTAGTAGCTACAGGCGCCAGGGATCCGGAAACACCATATATTTT
CASSSYRRQGSGNTIYF
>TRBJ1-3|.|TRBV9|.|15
TGTGCCAGCAGCGTAGAAGGGCAGGGCGGAAACACCATATATTTT
CASSVEGQGGNTIYF
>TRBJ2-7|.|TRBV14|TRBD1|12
TGTGCCAGCAGCCAAGCCGGGACAGTCGCGTACTTC
CASSQAGTVAYF
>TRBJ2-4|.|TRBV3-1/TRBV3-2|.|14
TGTGCCAGCAGCCTACCCGGGGCCAAAAACATTCAGTACTTC
CASSLPGAKNIQYF
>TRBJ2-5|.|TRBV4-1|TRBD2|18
TGCGCCAGCAGCCCCCTGGGGACTAGCGGTGCATACCAAGAGACCCAGTACTTC
CASSPLGTSGAYQETQYF
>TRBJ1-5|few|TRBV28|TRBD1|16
TGTGCCAGCAGTTCAGGACAGGGGGCGAGAAATCAGCCCCAGCATTTT
CASSSGQGARNQPQHF
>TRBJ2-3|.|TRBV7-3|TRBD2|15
TGTGCCAGCAGCCGGACTAGCGGGGCGGGAGATACGCAGTATTTT
CASSRTSGAGDTQYF
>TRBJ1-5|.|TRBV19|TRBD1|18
TGTGCCAGTAGTATAGTAAGAGGGCAGGGGGAAATCAATCAGCCCCAGCATTTT
CASSIVRGQGEINQPQHF
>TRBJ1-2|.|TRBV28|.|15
TGTGCCAGCAGTAGGGGCTACAGAGAACCCTATGGCTACACCTTC
CASSRGYREPYGYTF
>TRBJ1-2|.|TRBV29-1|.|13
TGCACCACATTCCGGACAGAAAACTATGGCTACACCTTC
CTTFRTENYGYTF
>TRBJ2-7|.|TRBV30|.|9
TGTGCCCAAACCTACGAGCAGTACTTC
CAQTYEQYF
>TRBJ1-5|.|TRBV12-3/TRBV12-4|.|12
TGTGCCAGTAGCCCGGGCAATCAGCCCCAGCATTTT
CASSPGNQPQHF
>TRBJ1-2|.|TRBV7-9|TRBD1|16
TGTGCCACCCCCGAGTCAAGCAGTCGACAGGGGGATGGCTACACCTTC
CATPESSSRQGDGYTF
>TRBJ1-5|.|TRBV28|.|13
TGTGCCAGCAGTTTAGCCAGGTATCAGCCCCAGCATTTT
CASSLARYQPQHF
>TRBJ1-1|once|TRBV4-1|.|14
TGCGCCAGCAGCCAAAGAGGGGGAAGCACTGAAGCTTTCTTT
CASSQRGGSTEAFF
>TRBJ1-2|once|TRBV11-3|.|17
TGTGCCAGCAGCCCTTCAGGGAGGGGCCCCACTAACTATGGCTACACCTTC
CASSPSGRGPTNYGYTF
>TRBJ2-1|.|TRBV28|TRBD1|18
TGTGCCAGCAGTTCGCGGACAGGCCCCCCTATTCACTACAATGAGCAGTTCTTC
CASSSRTGPPIHYNEQFF
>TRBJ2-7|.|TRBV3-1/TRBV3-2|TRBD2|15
TGTGCCAGCAGCCAAGAAACTAGCGCCTACTACGAGCAGTACTTC
CASSQETSAYYEQYF
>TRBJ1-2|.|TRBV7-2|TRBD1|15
TGTGCCAGCAGCCCCGGGACAGCGCCGGACTATGGCTACACCTTC
CASSPGTAPDYGYTF
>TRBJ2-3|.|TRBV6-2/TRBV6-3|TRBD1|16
TGTGCCAGCAGTTACATCATGGGACAGGGGGGCGATACGCAGTATTTT
CASSYIMGQGGDTQYF
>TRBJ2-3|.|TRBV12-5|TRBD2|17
TGTGCTAGTGGCCCGGGACTAGCGGGGCTACTCATATATACGCAGTATTTT
CASGPGLAGLLIYTQYF
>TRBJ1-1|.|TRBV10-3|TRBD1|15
TGTGCCACGTTGGACAGGGGGCTCGGGAACACTGAAGCTTTCTTT
CATLDRGLGNTEAFF
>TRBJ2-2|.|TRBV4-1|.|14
TGCGCCAGCAGCCACTCAACAAACACCGGGGAGCTGTTTTTT
CASSHSTNTGELFF
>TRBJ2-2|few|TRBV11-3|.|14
TGTGCCAGCAGCTTAGGGGGCGGTGGCGGGGAGCTGTTTTTT
CASSLGGGGGELFF
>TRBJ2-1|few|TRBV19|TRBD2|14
TGTGCCAGTAGTATAGGACTAGCGGGCAATGAGCAGTTCTTC
CASSIGLAGNEQFF
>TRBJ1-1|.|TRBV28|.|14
TGTGCCAGCAGGCTACTACGGACGGGGAAGGTTGCTTTCTTT
CASRLLRTGKVAFF
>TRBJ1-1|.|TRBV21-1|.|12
TGTGCCAGCAGCGCCCGGACAGGTGAAGCTTTCTTT
CASSARTGEAFF
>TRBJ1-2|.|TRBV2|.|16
TGTGCCAGCAGTCTTGTATATACACTACCCCACTATGGCTACACCTTC
CASSLVYTLPHYGYTF
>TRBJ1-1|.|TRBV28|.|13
TGTGCCAGCAGTTTCCGGGTGAACACTGAAGCTTTCTTT
CASSFRVNTEAFF
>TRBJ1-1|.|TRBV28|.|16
TGTGCCAGCAGCATAGTGCAGCTCCTCAGGGGCACTGAAGCTTTCTTT
CASSIVQLLRGTEAFF
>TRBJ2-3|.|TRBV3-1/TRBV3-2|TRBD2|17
TGTGCCAGCAGCCGCTCGGGACTAGTGGGAGGCACAGATACGCAGTATTTT
CASSRSGLVGGTDTQYF
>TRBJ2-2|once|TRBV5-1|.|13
TGCGCCAGCAGCTCAGGGGACGCCGGGGAGCTGTTTTTT
CASSSGDAGELFF
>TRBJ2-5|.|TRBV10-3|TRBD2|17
TGTGCCATCAGTGATAGGGCGGGAGCCTTTACTTGGGAGACCCAGTACTTC
CAISDRAGAFTWETQYF
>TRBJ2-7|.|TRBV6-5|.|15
TGTGCCAGCAGGGATCGTGGGGGCCTCTCCTACGAGCAGTACTTC
CASRDRGGLSYEQYF
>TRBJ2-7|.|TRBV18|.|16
TGTGCCAGCTCACCAAACTTCGGGAGTATCTCCTACGAGCAGTACTTC
CASSPNFGSISYEQYF
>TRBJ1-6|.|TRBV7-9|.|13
TGTGCCAGCAGCTTAGCAGCCCTCGAGGCCCTCCACTTT
CASSLAALEALHF
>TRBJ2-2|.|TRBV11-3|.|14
TGTGCCAGCAGCGTTAACAGCCTCACCGGGGAGCTGTTTTTT
CASSVNSLTGELFF
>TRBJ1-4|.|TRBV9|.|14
TGTGCCAGCAGCCGGCGGGGGGGAAATGAAAAACTGTTTTTT
CASSRRGGNEKLFF
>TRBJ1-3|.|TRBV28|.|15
TGTGCCAGCAGTGTCGGACAGCCCGATGGAAACACCATATATTTT
CASSVGQPDGNTIYF
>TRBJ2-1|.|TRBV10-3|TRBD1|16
TGTGCCATCAGTGAGTCCTCGGCAGGGGGAAAAAATGAGCAGTTCTTC
CAISESSAGGKNEQFF
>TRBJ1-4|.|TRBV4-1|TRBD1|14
TGCGCCAGCAGCCAAGTTGACAGGGCTGAAAAACTGTTTTTT
CASSQVDRAEKLFF
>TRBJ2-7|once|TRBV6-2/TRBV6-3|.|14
TGTGCCAGCAGTTACTCACAGGTCACCCACGAGCAGTACTTC
CASSYSQVTHEQYF
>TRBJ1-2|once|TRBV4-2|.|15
TGTGCCAGCAGCCAAGATCCGACAGCGTATGGCGGCTACACCTTC
CASSQDPTAYGGYTF
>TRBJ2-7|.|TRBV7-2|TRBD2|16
TGTGCCAGCAGCCAGGGACTAGCGGGGGCCGCCTACGAGCAGTACTTC
CASSQGLAGAAYEQYF
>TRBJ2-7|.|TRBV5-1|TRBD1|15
TGCGCCAGCAGCTGGGGACAGGTGATCCCCTCCGAGCAGTACTTC
CASSWGQVIPSEQYF
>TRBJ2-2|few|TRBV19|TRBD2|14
TGTGCCAGTAGAACGAGGGAGGGTTTGGGGGAGCTGTTTTTT
CASRTREGLGELFF